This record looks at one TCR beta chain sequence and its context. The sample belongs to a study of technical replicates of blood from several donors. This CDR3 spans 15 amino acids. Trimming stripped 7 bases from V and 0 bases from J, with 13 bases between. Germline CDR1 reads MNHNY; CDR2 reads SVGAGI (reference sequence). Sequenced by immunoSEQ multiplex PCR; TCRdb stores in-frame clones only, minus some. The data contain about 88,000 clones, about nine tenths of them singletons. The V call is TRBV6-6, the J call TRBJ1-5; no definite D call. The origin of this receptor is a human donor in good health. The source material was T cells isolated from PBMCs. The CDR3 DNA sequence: TGTGCCAGCACTATGAGGGAATTTAGCAATCAGCCCCAGCATTTT. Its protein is CASTMREFSNQPQHF.